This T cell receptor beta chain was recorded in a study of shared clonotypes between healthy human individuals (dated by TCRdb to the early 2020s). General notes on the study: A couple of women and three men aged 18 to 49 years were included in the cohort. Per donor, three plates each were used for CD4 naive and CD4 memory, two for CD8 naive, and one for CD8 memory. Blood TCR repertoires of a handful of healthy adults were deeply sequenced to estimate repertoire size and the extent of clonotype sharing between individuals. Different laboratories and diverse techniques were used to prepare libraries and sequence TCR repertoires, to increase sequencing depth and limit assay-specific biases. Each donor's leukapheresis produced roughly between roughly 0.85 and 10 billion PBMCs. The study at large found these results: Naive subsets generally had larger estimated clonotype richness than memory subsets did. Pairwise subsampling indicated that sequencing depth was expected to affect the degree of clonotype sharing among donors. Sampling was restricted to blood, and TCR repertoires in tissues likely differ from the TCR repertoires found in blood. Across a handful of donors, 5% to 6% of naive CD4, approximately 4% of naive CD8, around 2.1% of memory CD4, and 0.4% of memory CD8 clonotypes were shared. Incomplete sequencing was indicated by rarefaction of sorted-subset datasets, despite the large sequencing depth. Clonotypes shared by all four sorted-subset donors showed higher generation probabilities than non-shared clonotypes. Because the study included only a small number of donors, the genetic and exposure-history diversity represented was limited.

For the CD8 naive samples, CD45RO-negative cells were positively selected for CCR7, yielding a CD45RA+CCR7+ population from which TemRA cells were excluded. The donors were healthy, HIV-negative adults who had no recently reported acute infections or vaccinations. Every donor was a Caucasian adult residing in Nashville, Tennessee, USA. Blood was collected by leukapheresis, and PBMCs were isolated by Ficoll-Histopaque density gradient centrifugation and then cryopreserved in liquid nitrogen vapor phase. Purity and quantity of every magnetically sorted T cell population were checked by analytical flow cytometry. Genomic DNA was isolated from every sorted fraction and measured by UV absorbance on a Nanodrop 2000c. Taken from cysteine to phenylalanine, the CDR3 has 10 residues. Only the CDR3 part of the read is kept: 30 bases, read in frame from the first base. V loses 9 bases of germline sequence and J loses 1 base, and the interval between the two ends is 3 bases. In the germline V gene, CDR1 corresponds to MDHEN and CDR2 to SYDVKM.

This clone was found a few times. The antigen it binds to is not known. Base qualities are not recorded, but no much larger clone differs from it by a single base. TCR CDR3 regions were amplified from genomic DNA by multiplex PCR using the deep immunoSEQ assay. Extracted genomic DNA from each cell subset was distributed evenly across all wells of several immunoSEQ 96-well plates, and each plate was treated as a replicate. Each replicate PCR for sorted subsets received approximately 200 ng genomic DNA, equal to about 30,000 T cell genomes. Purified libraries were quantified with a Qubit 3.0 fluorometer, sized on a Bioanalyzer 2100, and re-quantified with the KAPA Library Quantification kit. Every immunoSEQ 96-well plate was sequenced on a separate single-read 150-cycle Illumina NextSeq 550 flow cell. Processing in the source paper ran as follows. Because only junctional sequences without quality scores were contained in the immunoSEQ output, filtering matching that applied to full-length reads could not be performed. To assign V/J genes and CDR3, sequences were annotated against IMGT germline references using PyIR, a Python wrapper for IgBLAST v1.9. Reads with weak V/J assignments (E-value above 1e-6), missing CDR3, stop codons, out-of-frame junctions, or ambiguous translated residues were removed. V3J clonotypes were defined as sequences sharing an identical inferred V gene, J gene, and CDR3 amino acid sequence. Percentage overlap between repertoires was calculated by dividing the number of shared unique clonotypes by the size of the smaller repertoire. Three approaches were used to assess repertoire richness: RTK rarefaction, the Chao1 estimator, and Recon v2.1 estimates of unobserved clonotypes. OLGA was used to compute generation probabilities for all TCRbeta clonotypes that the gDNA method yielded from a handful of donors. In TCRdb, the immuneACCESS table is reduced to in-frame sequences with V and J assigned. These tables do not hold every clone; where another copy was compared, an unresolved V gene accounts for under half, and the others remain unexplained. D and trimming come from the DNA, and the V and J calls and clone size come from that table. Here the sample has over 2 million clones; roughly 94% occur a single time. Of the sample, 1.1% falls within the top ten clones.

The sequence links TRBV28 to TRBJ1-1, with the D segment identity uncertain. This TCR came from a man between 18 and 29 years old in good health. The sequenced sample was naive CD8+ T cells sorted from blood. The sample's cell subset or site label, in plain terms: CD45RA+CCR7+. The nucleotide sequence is TGTGCCAGGGGGAACACTGAAGCTTTCTTT. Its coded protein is CARGNTEAFF.